This TCR beta chain was recorded in a study of OX40 agonist ivuxolimab in advanced cancers. For the study at large: Dose-escalation subjects each had hepatocellular carcinoma, melanoma, renal cell or head and neck cancer.

Profiled with immunoSEQ multiplex PCR; TCRdb holds only in-frame clones, not every one. The sample contains around 60,000 clones, roughly 89% of which appear only once. Patients were ruled out by autoimmune disease history or systemic immunosuppression. Whole-study results and caveats: Undetermined was the antigen specificity of the expanded peripheral T cells. CD8+ T cells were the subset that, on average, had more expanded clones than CD4+.

Remarks on this clone: Its specificity is not known.

Looked up from germline, CDR1 is LNHDA and CDR2 is SQIVND (reference sequence). This CDR3 is built from 12 residues. Between the trimmed V and J ends, which lost 9 bases and 6 bases, there was a span of 14 bases. V usage is TRBV19 and J usage is TRBJ1-1, with D possibly TRBD1 on 6 matching bases. The sequence was collected from an adult with an advanced solid tumor such as melanoma, head and neck, liver or kidney cancer. The sequences come from CD4+ or CD8+ T cells sorted from blood, collected in a trial of the OX40 agonist ivuxolimab. The CDR3 region is CASTGSYPEAFF. CDR3 sequence (DNA): TGTGCCAGCACAGGGTCCTATCCTGAAGCTTTCTTT. Variable domain in full (rest from reference TRBV19 and TRBJ1-1): DGGITQSPKYLFRKEGQNVTLSCEQNLNHDAMYWYRQDPGQGLRLIYYSQIVNDFQKGDIAEGYSVSREKKESFPLTVTSAQKNPTAFYLCASTGSYPEAFFGQGTRLTVV.